This entry concerns a single TCR beta chain. This record comes from a study of T cell changes during pregnancy in multiple sclerosis. Germline V CDR1 and CDR2: SGDLS, YYNGEE. CDR3 length equals 14 residues. Trimming took 5 bases from V and 3 from J; bases not matched to a gene: 3. The data were produced by immunoSEQ multiplex PCR, yet TCRdb's version contains in-frame clones alone and is incomplete. The table shows approximately 20,000 clones, with approximately 81% occurring only once. The J gene is TRBJ2-1, the V gene TRBV9, with TRBD1 matching over 9 bases. The specimen comprised CD8+ T cells from peripheral blood mononuclear cells, sampled before pregnancy. This receptor was taken from a female donor with multiple sclerosis, enrolled in a pregnancy study. Here the CDR3 reads CASSMTGGYNEQFF. CDR3 in DNA: TGTGCCAGCAGTATGACAGGGGGCTACAATGAGCAGTTCTTC.